The entry that follows covers one T cell receptor beta chain sequence. The data are from a study of blood T cell repertoires in COVID-19. Repertoires were generated with immunoSEQ multiplex PCR, while TCRdb's copy carries only in-frame clones and drops some. The table records roughly 140,000 clones, 84% of them present only once. The CDR3 extends over 12 amino acids. V was pared by 2 bases and J by 8 bases, with 2 bases of the junction left unmatched. Germline CDR1 is MNHEY and CDR2 is SVGAGI. This sequence was found in a man aged 55 to 70 with active or convalescent COVID-19. This rearrangement joins TRBV6-5 to TRBJ1-1; 7 bases are shared with TRBD1. The material sequenced was peripheral blood. The CDR3 spells CASSYPRGEAFF. The DNA for the CDR3 is TGTGCCAGCAGTTACCCCAGGGGGGAAGCTTTCTTT.